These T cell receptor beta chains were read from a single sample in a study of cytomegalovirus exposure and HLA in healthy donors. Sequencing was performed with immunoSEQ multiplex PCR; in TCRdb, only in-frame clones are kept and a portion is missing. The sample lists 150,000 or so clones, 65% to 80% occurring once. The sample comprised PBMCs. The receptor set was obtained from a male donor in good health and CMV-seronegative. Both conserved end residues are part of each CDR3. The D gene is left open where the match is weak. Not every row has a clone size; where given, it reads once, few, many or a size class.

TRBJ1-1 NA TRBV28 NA CASSSYTGRPEAFF TGTGCCAGCAGTTCGTATACAGGGCGCCCTGAAGCTTTCTTT
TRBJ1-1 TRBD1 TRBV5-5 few CASGQGGLSTEAFF TGTGCCAGCGGACAGGGTGGGCTTAGCACTGAAGCTTTCTTT
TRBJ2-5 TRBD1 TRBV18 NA CASSRSSTGGETQYF TGTGCCAGCTCACGTTCCTCGACAGGGGGAGAGACCCAGTACTTC
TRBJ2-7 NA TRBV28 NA CASIRGAGLTEQYF TGTGCCAGCATCCGCGGGGCAGGGCTAACGGAGCAGTACTTC
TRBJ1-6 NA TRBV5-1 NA CASSLEVGDSYNSPLHF TGCGCCAGCAGCTTGGAAGTGGGAGACTCCTATAATTCACCCCTCCACTTT
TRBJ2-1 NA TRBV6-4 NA CASSDRGASYNGQFF TGTGCCAGCAGTGATCGGGGGGCCTCCTACAATGGGCAGTTCTTC
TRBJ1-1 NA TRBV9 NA CASSAPPGHWNTEAFF TGTGCCAGCAGCGCCCCTCCGGGACATTGGAACACTGAAGCTTTCTTT
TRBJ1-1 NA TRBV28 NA CASSFPGARWTEAFF TGTGCCAGCAGTTTCCCAGGGGCAAGGTGGACTGAAGCTTTCTTT
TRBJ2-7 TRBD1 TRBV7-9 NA CSSTTGVEQYF TGTTCCAGCACGACAGGGGTGGAGCAGTACTTC
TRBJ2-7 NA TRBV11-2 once CASSLVRGRIHEQYF TGTGCCAGCAGCTTAGTTAGAGGGAGGATCCACGAGCAGTACTTC